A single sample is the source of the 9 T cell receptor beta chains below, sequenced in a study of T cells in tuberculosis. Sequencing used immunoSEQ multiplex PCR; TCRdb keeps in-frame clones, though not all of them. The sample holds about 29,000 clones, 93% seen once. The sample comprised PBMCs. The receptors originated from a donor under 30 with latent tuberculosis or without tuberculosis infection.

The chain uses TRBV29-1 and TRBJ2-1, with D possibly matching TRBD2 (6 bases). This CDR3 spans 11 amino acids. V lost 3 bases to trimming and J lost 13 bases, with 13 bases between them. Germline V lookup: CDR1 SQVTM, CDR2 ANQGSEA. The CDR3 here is CSVDSGRVQFF. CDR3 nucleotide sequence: TGCAGCGTTGACTCCGGGAGAGTTCAGTTCTTC.

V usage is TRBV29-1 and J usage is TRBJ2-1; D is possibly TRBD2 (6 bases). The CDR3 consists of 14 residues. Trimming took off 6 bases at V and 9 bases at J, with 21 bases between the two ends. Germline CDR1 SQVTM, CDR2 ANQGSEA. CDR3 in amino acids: CSVKGETSISEQFF. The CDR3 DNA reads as TGCAGCGTGAAGGGAGAAACTAGCATTAGTGAGCAGTTCTTC.

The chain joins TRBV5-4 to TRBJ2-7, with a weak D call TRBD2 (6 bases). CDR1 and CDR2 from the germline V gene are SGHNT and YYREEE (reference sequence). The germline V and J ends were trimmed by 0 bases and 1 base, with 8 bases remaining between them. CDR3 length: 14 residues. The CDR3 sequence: CASSLGLGSYEQYF. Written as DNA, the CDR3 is TGTGCCAGCAGCTTGGGACTAGGGTCCTACGAGCAGTACTTC.

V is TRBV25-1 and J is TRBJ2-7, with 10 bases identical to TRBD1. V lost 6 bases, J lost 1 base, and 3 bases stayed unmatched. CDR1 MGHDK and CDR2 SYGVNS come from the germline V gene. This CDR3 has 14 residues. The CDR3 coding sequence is TGTGCCAGCAGCCGGGACAGGGGTTCCTACGAGCAGTACTTC. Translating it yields CASSRDRGSYEQYF.

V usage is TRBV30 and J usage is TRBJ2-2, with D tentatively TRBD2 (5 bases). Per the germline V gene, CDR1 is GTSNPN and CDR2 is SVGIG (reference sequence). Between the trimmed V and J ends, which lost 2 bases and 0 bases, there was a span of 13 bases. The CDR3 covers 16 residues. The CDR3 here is CAWSQIAWANTGELFF. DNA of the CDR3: TGTGCCTGGAGTCAAATAGCGTGGGCGAACACCGGGGAGCTGTTTTTT.

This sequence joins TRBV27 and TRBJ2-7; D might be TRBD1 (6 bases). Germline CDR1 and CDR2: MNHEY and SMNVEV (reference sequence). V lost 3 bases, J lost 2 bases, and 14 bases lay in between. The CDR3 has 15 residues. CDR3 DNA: TGTGCCAGCAGTTTCTACCGGACAGAAGCCTACGAGCAGTACTTC. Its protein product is CASSFYRTEAYEQYF.

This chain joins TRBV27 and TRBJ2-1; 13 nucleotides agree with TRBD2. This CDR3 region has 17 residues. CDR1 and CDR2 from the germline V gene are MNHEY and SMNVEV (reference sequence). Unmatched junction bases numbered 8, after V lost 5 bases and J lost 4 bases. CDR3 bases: TGTGCCAGCAGTCCACAGGGACTAGCGGGATCATACAATGAGCAGTTCTTC. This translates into CASSPQGLAGSYNEQFF.

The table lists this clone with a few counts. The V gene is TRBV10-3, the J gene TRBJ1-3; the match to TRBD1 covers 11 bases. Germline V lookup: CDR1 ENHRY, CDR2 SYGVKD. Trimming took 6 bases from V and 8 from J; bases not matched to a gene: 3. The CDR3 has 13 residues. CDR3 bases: TGTGCCATCAGGGGACAGGGGGTACACACCATATATTTT. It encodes CAIRGQGVHTIYF.

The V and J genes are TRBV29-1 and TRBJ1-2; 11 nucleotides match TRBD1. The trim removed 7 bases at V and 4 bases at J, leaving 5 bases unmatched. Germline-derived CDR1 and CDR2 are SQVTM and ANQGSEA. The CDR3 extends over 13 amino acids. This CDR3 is CSGGQGGLYGYTF. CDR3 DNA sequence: TGCAGCGGGGGACAGGGGGGTCTCTATGGCTACACCTTC. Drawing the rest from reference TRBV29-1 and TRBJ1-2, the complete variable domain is SAVISQKPSRDICQRGTSLTIQCQVDSQVTMMFWYRQQPGQSLTLIATANQGSEATYESGFVIDKFPISRPNLTFSTLTVSNMSPEDSSIYLCSGGQGGLYGYTFGSGTRLTVV.